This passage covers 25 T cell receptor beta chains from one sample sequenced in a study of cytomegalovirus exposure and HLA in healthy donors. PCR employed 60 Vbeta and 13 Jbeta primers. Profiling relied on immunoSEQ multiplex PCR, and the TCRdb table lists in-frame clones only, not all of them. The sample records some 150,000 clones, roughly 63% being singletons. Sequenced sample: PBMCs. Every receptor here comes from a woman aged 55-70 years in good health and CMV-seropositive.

The CDR3: CASSLGSSYNEQFF. The CDR3 nucleotides are TGCGCCAGCAGCTTGGGGAGCTCCTACAATGAGCAGTTCTTC. This chain links TRBV5-1 with TRBJ2-1; D is ambiguous. Germline V gene lookup returns CDR1 SGHRS and CDR2 YFSETQ. The CDR3 consists of 14 residues. The V end was cut by 0 bases, the J end by 0 bases, with 4 bases between.

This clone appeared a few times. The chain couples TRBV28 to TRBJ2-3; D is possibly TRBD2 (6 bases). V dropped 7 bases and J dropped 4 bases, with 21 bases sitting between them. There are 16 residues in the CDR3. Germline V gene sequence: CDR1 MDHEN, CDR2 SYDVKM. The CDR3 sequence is CASILKKSGHADTQYF. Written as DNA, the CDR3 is TGTGCCAGCATCCTTAAGAAGAGCGGGCACGCAGATACGCAGTATTTT.

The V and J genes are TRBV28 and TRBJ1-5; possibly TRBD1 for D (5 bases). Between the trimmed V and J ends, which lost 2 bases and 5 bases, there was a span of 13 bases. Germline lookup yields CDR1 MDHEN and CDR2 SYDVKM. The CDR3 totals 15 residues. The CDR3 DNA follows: TGTGCCAGCAGTTTAAGACAGTTGCTGGATCAGCCCCAGCATTTT. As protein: CASSLRQLLDQPQHF.

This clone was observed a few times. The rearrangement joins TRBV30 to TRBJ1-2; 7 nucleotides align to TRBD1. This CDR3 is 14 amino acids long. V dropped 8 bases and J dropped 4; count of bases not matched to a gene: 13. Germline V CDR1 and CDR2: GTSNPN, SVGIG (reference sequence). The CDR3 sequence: CAGNRDRKVYGYTF. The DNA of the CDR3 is TGTGCCGGCAATCGGGACAGAAAAGTCTATGGCTACACCTTC. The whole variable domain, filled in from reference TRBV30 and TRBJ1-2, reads SQTIHQWPATLVQPVGSPLSLECTVEGTSNPNLYWYRQAAGRGLQLLFYSVGIGQISSEVPQNLSASRPQDRQFILSSKKLLLSDSGFYLCAGNRDRKVYGYTFGSGTRLTVV.

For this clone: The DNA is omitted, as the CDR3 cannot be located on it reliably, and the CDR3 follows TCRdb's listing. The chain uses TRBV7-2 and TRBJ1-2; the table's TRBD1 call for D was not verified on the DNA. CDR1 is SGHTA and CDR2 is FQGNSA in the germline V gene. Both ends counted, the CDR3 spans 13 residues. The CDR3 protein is CASSPVGQGASTF.

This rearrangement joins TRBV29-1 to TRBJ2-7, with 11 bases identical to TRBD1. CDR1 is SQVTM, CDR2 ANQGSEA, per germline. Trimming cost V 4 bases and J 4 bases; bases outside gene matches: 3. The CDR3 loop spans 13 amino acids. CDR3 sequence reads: CSVGDRGFYEQYF. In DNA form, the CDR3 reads TGCAGCGTTGGGGACAGGGGGTTTTACGAGCAGTACTTC.

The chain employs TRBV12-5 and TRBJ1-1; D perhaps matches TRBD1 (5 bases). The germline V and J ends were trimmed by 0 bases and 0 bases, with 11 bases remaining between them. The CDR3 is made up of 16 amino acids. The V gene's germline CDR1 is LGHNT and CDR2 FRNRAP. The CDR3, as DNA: TGTGCTAGTGGTTTGGTAAAGGGGCGGATGAACACTGAAGCTTTCTTT. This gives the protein CASGLVKGRMNTEAFF.

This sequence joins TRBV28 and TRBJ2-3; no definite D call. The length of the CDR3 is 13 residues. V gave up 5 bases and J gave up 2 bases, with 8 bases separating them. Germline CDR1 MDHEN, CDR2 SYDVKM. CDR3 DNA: TGTGCCAGCAGTCCTCAACACACAGATACGCAGTATTTT. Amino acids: CASSPQHTDTQYF.

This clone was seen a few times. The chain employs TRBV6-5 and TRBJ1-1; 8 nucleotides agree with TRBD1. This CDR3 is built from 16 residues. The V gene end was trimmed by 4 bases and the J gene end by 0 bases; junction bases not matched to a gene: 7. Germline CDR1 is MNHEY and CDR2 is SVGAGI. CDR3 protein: CASSWTQGALNTEAFF. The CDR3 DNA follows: TGTGCCAGCAGTTGGACCCAGGGGGCCCTGAACACTGAAGCTTTCTTT.

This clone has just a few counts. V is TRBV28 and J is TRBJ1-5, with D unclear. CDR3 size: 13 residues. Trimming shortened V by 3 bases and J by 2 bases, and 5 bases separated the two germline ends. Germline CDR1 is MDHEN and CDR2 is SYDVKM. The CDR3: CASSFQGNQPQHF. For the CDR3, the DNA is TGTGCCAGCAGTTTCCAGGGCAATCAGCCCCAGCATTTT.

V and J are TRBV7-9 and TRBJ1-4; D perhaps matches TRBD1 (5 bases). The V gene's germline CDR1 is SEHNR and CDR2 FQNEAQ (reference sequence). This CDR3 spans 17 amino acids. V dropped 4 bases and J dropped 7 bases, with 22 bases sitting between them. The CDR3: CASSSGGTSGGGEKLFF. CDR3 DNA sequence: TGTGCCAGCAGCTCAGGAGGGACGTCAGGAGGTGGTGAAAAACTGTTTTTT.

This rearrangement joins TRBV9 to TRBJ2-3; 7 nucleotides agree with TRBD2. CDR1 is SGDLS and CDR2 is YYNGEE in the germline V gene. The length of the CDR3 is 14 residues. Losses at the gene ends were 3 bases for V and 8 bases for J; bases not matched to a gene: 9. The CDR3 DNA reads TGTGCCAGCAGCGCCCTCGAATGGGAGGGTACGCAGTATTTT. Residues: CASSALEWEGTQYF. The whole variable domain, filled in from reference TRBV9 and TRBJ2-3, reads DSGVTQTPKHLITATGQRVTLRCSPRSGDLSVYWYQQSLDQGLQFLIQYYNGEERAKGNILERFSAQQFPDLHSELNLSSLELGDSALYFCASSALEWEGTQYFGPGTRLTVL.

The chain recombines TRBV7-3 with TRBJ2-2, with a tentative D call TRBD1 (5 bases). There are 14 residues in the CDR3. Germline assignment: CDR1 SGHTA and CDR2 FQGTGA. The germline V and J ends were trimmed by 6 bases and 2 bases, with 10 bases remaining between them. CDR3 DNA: TGTGCCAGCAGACCGGACACAAACACCGGGGAGCTGTTTTTT. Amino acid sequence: CASRPDTNTGELFF.

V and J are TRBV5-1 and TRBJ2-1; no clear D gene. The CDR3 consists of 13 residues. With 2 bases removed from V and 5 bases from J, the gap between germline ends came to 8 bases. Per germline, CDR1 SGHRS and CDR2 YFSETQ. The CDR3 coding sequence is TGCGCCAGCAGCTTTTTGCCGGACAATGAGCAGTTCTTC. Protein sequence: CASSFLPDNEQFF. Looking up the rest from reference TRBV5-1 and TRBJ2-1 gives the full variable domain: KAGVTQTPRYLIKTRGQQVTLSCSPISGHRSVSWYQQTPGQGLQFLFEYFSETQRNKGNFPGRFSGRQFSNSRSEMNVSTLELGDSALYLCASSFLPDNEQFFGPGTRLTVL.

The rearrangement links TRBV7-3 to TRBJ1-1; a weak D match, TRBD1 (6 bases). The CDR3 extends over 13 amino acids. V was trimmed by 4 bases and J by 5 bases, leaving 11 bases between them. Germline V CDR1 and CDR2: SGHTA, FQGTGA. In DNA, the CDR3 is TGTGCCAGCAGCTCCGGACAGACTACTGAAGCTTTCTTT. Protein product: CASSSGQTTEAFF.

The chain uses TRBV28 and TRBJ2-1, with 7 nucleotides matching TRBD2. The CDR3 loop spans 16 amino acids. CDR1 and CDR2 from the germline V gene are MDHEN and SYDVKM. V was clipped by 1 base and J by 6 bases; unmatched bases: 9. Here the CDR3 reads CASSLFVSGVSNEQFF. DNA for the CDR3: TGTGCCAGCAGTTTATTTGTGAGCGGGGTCTCCAATGAGCAGTTCTTC.

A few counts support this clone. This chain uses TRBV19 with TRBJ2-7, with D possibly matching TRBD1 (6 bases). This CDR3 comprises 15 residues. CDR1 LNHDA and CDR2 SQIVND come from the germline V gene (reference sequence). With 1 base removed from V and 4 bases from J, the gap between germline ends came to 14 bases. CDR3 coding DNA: TGTGCCAGTAGTATAGGTCCAGGGGCCAGGTACGAGCAGTACTTC. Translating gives CASSIGPGARYEQYF.

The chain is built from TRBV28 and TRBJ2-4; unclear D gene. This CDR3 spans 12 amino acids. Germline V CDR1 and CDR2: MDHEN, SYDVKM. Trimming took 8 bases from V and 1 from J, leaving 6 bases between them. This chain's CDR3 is CASGPAKNIQYF. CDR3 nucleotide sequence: TGTGCCAGCGGCCCGGCCAAAAACATTCAGTACTTC.

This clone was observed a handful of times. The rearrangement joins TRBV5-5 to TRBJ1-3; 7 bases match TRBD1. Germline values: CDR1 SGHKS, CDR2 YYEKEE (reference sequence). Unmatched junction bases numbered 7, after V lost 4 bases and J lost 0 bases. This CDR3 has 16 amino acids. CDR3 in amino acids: CASSQGPGGSGNTIYF. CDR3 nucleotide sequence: TGTGCCAGCAGCCAGGGACCAGGGGGCTCTGGAAACACCATATATTTT.

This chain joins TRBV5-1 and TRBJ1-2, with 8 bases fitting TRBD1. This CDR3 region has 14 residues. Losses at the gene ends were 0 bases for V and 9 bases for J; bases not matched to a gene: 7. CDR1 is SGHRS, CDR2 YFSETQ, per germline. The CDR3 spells CASSLVVTGDSYTF. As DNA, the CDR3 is TGCGCCAGCAGCTTGGTGGTGACAGGGGACAGCTACACCTTC.

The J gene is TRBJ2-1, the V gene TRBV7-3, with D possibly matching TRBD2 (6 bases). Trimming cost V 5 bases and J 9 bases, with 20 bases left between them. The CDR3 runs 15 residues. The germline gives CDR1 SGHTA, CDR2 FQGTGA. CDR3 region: CASSLTSFGASEQFF. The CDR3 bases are TGTGCCAGCAGCCTTACTAGCTTCGGGGCCTCTGAGCAGTTCTTC.

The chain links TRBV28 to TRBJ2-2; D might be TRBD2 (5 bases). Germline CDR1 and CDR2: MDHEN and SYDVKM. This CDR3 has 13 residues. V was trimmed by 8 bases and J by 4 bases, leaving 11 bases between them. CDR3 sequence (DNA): TGTGCCAGCGGCATACGGGGCACCGGGGAGCTGTTTTTT. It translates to CASGIRGTGELFF. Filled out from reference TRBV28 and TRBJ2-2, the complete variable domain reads DVKVTQSSRYLVKRTGEKVFLECVQDMDHENMFWYRQDPGLGLRLIYFSYDVKMKEKGDIPEGYSVSREKKERFSLILESASTNQTSMYLCASGIRGTGELFFGEGSRLTVL.

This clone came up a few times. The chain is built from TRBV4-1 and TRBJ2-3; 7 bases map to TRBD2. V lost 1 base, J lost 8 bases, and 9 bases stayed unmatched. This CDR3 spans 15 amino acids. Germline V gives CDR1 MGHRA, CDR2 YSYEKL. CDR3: CASSQGTSLESTQYF. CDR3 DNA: TGCGCCAGCAGCCAAGGGACTAGTCTCGAGAGTACGCAGTATTTT.

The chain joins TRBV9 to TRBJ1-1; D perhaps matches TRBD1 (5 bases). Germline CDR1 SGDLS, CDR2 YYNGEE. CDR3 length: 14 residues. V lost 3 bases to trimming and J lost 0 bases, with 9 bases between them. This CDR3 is CASSAGGMNTEAFF. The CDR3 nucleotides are TGTGCCAGCAGCGCGGGGGGGATGAACACTGAAGCTTTCTTT. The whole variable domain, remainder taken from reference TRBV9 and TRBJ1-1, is DSGVTQTPKHLITATGQRVTLRCSPRSGDLSVYWYQQSLDQGLQFLIQYYNGEERAKGNILERFSAQQFPDLHSELNLSSLELGDSALYFCASSAGGMNTEAFFGQGTRLTVV.

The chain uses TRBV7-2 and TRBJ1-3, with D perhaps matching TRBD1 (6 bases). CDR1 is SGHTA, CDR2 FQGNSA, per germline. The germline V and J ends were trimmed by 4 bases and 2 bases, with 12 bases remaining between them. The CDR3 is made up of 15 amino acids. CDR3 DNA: TGTGCCAGCAGCTCAAACAGGGTTCCTGGAAACACCATATATTTT. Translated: CASSSNRVPGNTIYF.